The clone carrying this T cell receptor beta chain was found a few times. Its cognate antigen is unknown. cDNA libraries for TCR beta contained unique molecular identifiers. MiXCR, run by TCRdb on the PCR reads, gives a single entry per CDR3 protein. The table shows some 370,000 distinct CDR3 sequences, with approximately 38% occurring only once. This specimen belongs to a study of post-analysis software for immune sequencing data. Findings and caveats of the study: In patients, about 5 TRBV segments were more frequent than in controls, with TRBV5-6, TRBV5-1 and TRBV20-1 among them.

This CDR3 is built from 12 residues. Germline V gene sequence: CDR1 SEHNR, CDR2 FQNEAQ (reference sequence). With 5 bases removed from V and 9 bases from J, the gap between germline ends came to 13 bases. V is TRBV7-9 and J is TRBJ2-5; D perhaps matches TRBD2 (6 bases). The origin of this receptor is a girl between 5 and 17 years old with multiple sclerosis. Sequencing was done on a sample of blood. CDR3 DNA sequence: TGTGCCAGCAGCCGGAGGGAGCTCTCCCAGTACTTC. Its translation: CASSRRELSQYF.